The rows below give T cell receptor beta chains drawn from one sample of a study of response to subunit inactivated influenza vaccine. Each CDR3 protein is one row after TCRdb ran MiXCR on the RT-PCR reads. The sample includes about 520,000 distinct CDR3 sequences, about 25% of them seen just once. This sample comprised CD4+ T cells sorted from PBMCs, obtained roughly 5 days after vaccination. The receptors originated from a man aged 50-59 years who received an inactivated influenza vaccine. Both conserved end residues are part of each CDR3. A D gene is named only where the DNA matches it firmly. Only part of the rows carry a size: once, few, many, or a class if the clone is expanded.

>TRBD1|TRBV3-1|-|TRBJ1-1
CASSRRTGTEAFF
TGTGCCAGCAGCCGGCGGACAGGCACTGAAGCTTTCTTT
>-|TRBV29-1|few|TRBJ2-2
CSARDTGTGELFF
TGCAGCGCCCGGGACACCGGCACCGGGGAGCTGTTTTTT
>-|TRBV21-1|-|TRBJ1-3
CASSIRRDTYSQNSGNTIYF
TGTGCCAGCAGCATCCGCCGGGACACGTATTCGCAGAATTCTGGAAACACCATATATTTT
>-|TRBV20-1|few|TRBJ2-5
CSARLGETQYF
TGCAGTGCTAGATTGGGAGAGACCCAGTACTTC
>-|TRBV11-2|few|TRBJ2-5
CASSSQVVRRQETQYF
TGTGCCAGCAGCTCCCAGGTGGTTCGTAGGCAAGAGACCCAGTACTTC
>-|TRBV27|-|TRBJ1-4
CASSIQEGEKLFF
TGTGCCAGCAGTATCCAGGAAGGCGAAAAACTGTTTTTT
>-|TRBV12-3/TRBV12-4|-|TRBJ2-7
CASSFGRPYEQYF
TGTGCCAGCAGTTTTGGCCGACCCTACGAGCAGTACTTC
>TRBD1|TRBV12-3/TRBV12-4|-|TRBJ1-6
CASSWGQGVDSPLHF
TGTGCCAGCAGTTGGGGACAGGGAGTGGATTCACCCCTCCACTTT
>TRBD2|TRBV20-1|-|TRBJ2-5
CSASAGVGETQYF
TGCAGTGCTAGCGCGGGAGTGGGTGAGACCCAGTACTTC
>-|TRBV10-3|few|TRBJ1-1
CAISERTMNTEAFF
TGTGCCATCAGTGAGCGGACCATGAACACTGAAGCTTTCTTT
>TRBD1|TRBV25-1|few|TRBJ2-3
CASRGTGETYTQYF
TGTGCCAGCAGGGGGACAGGGGAAACCTATACGCAGTATTTT
>TRBD1|TRBV29-1|many|TRBJ1-5
CSVGQGGDQPQHF
TGCAGCGTTGGACAGGGTGGTGATCAGCCCCAGCATTTT
>-|TRBV30|few|TRBJ2-1
CACRRPSSYNEQFF
TGTGCCTGCCGAAGACCTAGCTCCTACAATGAGCAGTTCTTC
>-|TRBV5-1|-|TRBJ2-7
CASRGPVVYEQYF
TGCGCCAGCCGCGGGCCGGTGGTGTACGAGCAGTACTTC
>-|TRBV28|-|TRBJ1-2
CAISRDNYGYTF
TGTGCCATTTCACGGGATAACTATGGCTACACCTTC
>TRBD2|TRBV29-1|few|TRBJ2-3
CSVQTSGSTDTQYF
TGCAGCGTTCAGACTAGCGGGAGCACAGATACGCAGTATTTT
>-|TRBV6-5|-|TRBJ1-5
CASSYSVNSNQPQHF
TGTGCCAGCAGTTACTCGGTTAATAGCAATCAGCCCCAGCATTTT
>TRBD2|TRBV7-2|-|TRBJ2-7
CASSLVLADTQQYF
TGTGCCAGCAGCTTAGTTCTAGCGGATACGCAGCAGTACTTC
>-|TRBV7-9|-|TRBJ2-1
CASSYDRFISYNEQFF
TGTGCCAGCAGCTATGACAGATTTATCTCCTACAATGAGCAGTTCTTC
>TRBD1|TRBV12-3/TRBV12-4|few|TRBJ1-1
CASSPRTGANTEAFF
TGTGCCAGCAGTCCCCGGACAGGGGCGAACACTGAAGCTTTCTTT
>-|TRBV6-5|few|TRBJ1-3
CASSYSPGASGNTIYF
TGTGCCAGCAGTTACTCGCCAGGGGCCTCTGGAAACACCATATATTTT
>TRBD2|TRBV28|-|TRBJ2-7
CASSSRGLARYEQYF
TGTGCCAGCAGTTCGAGGGGACTAGCCCGATACGAGCAGTACTTC
>TRBD2|TRBV20-1|few|TRBJ2-7
CSATPGGLTVNEQYF
TGCAGTGCTACTCCGGGGGGGTTAACTGTGAACGAGCAGTACTTC
>TRBD1|TRBV7-2|-|TRBJ1-5
CASSLQGAEQPQHF
TGTGCCAGCAGCCTACAGGGGGCAGAGCAGCCCCAGCATTTT
>-|TRBV18|few|TRBJ2-7
CASSPVRIASYEQYF
TGTGCCAGCTCACCCGTCAGGATTGCCTCCTACGAGCAGTACTTC
>TRBD2|TRBV15|-|TRBJ2-5
CATSPRGGRETQYF
TGTGCCACCAGCCCCCGGGGAGGGCGGGAGACCCAGTACTTC
>-|TRBV2|few|TRBJ2-3
CASSGTASTDTQYF
TGTGCCAGCAGTGGGACAGCTAGCACAGATACGCAGTATTTT
>-|TRBV3-1|few|TRBJ1-2
CASSHTTLGNYGYTF
TGTGCCAGCAGCCATACTACACTGGGGAACTATGGCTACACCTTC
>-|TRBV12-3/TRBV12-4|few|TRBJ1-4
CASSPSGAYNEKLFF
TGTGCCAGCAGTCCCTCCGGGGCTTACAATGAAAAACTGTTTTTT
>-|TRBV9|-|TRBJ2-3
CASSAYAGTDTQYF
TGTGCCAGCAGCGCATACGCAGGCACAGATACGCAGTATTTT
>-|TRBV24-1|few|TRBJ2-1
CATSRDYNEQFF
TGTGCCACCAGCCGGGACTACAATGAGCAGTTCTTC
>TRBD1|TRBV5-1|-|TRBJ2-1
CASSWTGTGANNEQFF
TGCGCCAGCAGCTGGACCGGGACAGGGGCAAACAATGAGCAGTTCTTC
>TRBD1|TRBV20-1|few|TRBJ2-7
CSARAGDRRDSYEQYF
TGCAGTGCTAGAGCGGGGGACAGGAGGGACTCCTACGAGCAGTACTTC
>-|TRBV6-1|once|TRBJ2-5
CATTPGLHQETQYF
TGTGCCACCACACCGGGGCTCCACCAAGAGACCCAGTACTTC
>-|TRBV6-1|-|TRBJ1-1
CASEWRRGSEAFF
TGTGCCAGCGAATGGCGTCGGGGTAGTGAAGCTTTCTTT
>TRBD2|TRBV24-1|-|TRBJ2-1
CATSDSGLRTSYNEQFF
TGTGCCACCAGTGATTCGGGACTACGTACCTCCTACAATGAGCAGTTCTTC
>-|TRBV29-1|few|TRBJ2-1
CSVSTRTEQFF
TGCAGCGTTTCCACGCGTACCGAGCAGTTCTTC
>-|TRBV6-2/TRBV6-3|-|TRBJ2-1
CASTGPGGGQQFF
TGTGCCAGCACCGGTCCCGGGGGCGGACAGCAGTTCTTC
>-|TRBV7-2|few|TRBJ2-7
CASSSTGPLYEQYF
TGTGCCAGCAGCTCGACAGGTCCCCTCTACGAGCAGTACTTC
>TRBD2|TRBV28|-|TRBJ2-3
CASRSSLAGGGDTQYF
TGTGCCAGCAGATCCTCGCTAGCGGGGGGAGGGGATACGCAGTATTTT
>-|TRBV23-1|-|TRBJ2-3
CASSQSRAAGSLSLPDTQYF
TGCGCCAGCAGTCAATCGAGGGCGGCGGGGAGCCTGAGTCTTCCAGATACGCAGTATTTT
>TRBD2|TRBV4-3|-|TRBJ2-1
CASWGGLNEQFF
TGCGCCAGTTGGGGGGGGTTGAATGAGCAGTTCTTC
>TRBD2|TRBV7-6|few|TRBJ2-5
CASSSIAGGQETQYF
TGTGCCAGCAGCTCAATAGCGGGGGGGCAAGAGACCCAGTACTTC
>TRBD1|TRBV7-9|-|TRBJ2-3
CASTPPGQGTDTQYF
TGTGCCAGCACCCCCCCGGGACAGGGGACAGATACGCAGTATTTT
>-|TRBV20-1|-|TRBJ2-2
CSARLVSGELFF
TGCAGTGCCCGACTGGTGTCCGGGGAGCTGTTTTTT
>TRBD2|TRBV2|few|TRBJ2-1
CASRETSGSFNEQFF
TGTGCCAGCAGGGAAACTAGCGGGAGTTTTAATGAGCAGTTCTTC
>-|TRBV7-9|few|TRBJ1-2
CASSQRDGYTF
TGTGCCAGCAGTCAGAGGGATGGCTACACCTTC
>TRBD1|TRBV5-5|few|TRBJ1-6
CASGRDSYNSPLHF
TGTGCCAGCGGCCGGGACAGTTATAATTCACCCCTCCACTTT
>TRBD2|TRBV5-4|few|TRBJ2-5
CASSFSGLGRETQYF
TGTGCCAGCAGCTTCTCGGGACTAGGGAGAGAGACCCAGTACTTC
>-|TRBV12-3/TRBV12-4|-|TRBJ2-2
CASSSYSGVAGELFF
TGTGCCAGCAGCTCCTATTCCGGGGTGGCCGGGGAGCTGTTTTTT
>TRBD2|TRBV5-7|-|TRBJ2-1
CASSPGLGEGEQFF
TGTGCCAGCAGCCCCGGGCTGGGGGAGGGTGAGCAGTTCTTC
>TRBD1|TRBV25-1|-|TRBJ2-7
CASSPSPGTVNYEQYF
TGTGCCAGCAGTCCTTCCCCCGGGACAGTCAACTACGAGCAGTACTTC
>-|TRBV20-1|few|TRBJ1-6
CSAASSYNSPLHF
TGCAGTGCTGCCAGCTCCTATAATTCACCCCTCCACTTT
>TRBD2|TRBV2|-|TRBJ2-5
CASSELGTSDQPQETQYF
TGTGCCAGCAGTGAGCTTGGGACTAGCGATCAGCCTCAAGAGACCCAGTACTTC
>-|TRBV7-9|-|TRBJ2-2
CASSLGWTGLYTGELFF
TGTGCCAGCAGCTTAGGTTGGACAGGACTATACACCGGGGAGCTGTTTTTT
>-|TRBV3-1|few|TRBJ2-6
CASRKRGGRTNVLTF
TGTGCCAGCAGGAAGAGGGGAGGCCGGACCAACGTCCTGACTTTC
>TRBD1|TRBV28|-|TRBJ2-5
CASSLSWDRGTQETQYF
TGTGCCAGCAGTCTCTCCTGGGACAGGGGTACCCAAGAGACCCAGTACTTC
>-|TRBV5-1|-|TRBJ2-1
CASSLGGAGPYNEQFF
TGCGCCAGCAGCCTAGGGGGGGCGGGGCCCTACAATGAGCAGTTCTTC
>-|TRBV29-1|-|TRBJ2-1
CSLGWGRLNEQFF
TGCAGTCTCGGATGGGGTCGTCTGAATGAGCAGTTCTTC
>-|TRBV7-3|few|TRBJ2-1
CASSSKQGNEQFF
TGTGCCAGCAGCTCAAAACAGGGTAATGAGCAGTTCTTC